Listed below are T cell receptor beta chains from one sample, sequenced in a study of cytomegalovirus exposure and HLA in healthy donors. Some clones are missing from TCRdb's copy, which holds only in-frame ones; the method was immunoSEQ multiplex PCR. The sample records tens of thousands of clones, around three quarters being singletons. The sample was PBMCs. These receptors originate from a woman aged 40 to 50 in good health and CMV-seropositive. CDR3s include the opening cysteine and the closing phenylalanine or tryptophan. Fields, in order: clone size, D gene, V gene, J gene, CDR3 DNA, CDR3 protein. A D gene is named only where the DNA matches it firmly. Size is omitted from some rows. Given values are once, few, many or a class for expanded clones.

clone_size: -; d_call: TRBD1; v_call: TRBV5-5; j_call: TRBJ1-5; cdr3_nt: TGTGCCAGCAGGCACACCGGGACAGGGGATCAGCCCCAGCATTTT; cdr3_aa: CASRHTGTGDQPQHF
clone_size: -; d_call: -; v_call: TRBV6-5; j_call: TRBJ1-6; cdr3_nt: TGTGCCAGCAGTCCGGGCTCCTATAATTCACCCCTCCACTTT; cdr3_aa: CASSPGSYNSPLHF
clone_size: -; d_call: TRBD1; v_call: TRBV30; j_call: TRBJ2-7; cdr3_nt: TGTGCCTGGAACGGACAGGTGGACTACGAGCAGTACTTC; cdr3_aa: CAWNGQVDYEQYF
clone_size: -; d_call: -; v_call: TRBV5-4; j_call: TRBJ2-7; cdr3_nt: TGTGCCAGCAGCTTCCACCCTACTTTTAGCGGCACCTCCTACGAGCAGTACTTC; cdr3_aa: CASSFHPTFSGTSYEQYF
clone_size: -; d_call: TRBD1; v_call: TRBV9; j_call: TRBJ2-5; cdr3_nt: TGTGCCAGCAGCGCGGGACAGGGGTACCAAGAGACCCAGTACTTC; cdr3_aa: CASSAGQGYQETQYF
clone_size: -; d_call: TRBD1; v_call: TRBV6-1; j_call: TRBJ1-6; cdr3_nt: TGTGCCAGCAGCCGGGACAGTCGAAATTCACCCCTCCACTTT; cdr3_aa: CASSRDSRNSPLHF
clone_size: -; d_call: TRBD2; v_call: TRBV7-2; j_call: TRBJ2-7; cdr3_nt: TGTGCCAGCAGCTTAAGCGGGGCAGGTGGATACGAGCAGTACTTC; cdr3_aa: CASSLSGAGGYEQYF
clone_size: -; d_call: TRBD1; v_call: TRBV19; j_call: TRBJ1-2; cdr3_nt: TGTGCCAGTAGTACCCCGGGACAGGGAAGAGGCTACACCTTC; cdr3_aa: CASSTPGQGRGYTF
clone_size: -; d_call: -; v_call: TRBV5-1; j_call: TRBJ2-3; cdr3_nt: TGCGCCAGCAGTAGCGGAAGCACAGATACGCAGTATTTT; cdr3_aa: CASSSGSTDTQYF
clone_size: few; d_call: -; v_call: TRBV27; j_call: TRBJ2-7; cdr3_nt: TGTGCCAGCAGTCCCCTGGAGGGACCCTACGAGCAGTACTTC; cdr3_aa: CASSPLEGPYEQYF
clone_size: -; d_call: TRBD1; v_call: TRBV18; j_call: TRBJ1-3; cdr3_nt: TGTGCCAGCTCACCCATGGGACAGGGTGTGAACACCATATATTTT; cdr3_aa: CASSPMGQGVNTIYF
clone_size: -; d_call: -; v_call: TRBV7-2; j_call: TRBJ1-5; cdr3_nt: TGTGCCAGCAGCTTAAATATGGTTGAGGGGCCCCAGCATTTT; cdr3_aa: CASSLNMVEGPQHF
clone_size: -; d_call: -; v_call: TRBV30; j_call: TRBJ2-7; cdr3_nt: TGTGCCTGGAGGAGGAGGGGCGGATGGTACGAGCAGTACTTC; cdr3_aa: CAWRRRGGWYEQYF
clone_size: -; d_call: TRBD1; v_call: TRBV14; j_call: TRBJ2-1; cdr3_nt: TGTGCCAGCAGGACACAGGGGTCCAATGAGCAGTTCTTC; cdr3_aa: CASRTQGSNEQFF
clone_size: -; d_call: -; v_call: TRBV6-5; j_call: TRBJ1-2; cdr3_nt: TGTGCCAGCAGTTACCCAGGGGGCTACACCTTC; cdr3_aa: CASSYPGGYTF
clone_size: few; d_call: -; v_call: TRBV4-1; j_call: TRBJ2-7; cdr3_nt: TGCGCCAGCAGCCAAGATCTGGGGGGAGGCTACGAGCAGTACTTC; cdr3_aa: CASSQDLGGGYEQYF
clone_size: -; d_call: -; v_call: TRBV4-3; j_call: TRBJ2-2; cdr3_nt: TGCGCCAGCAGCCCCCCAGGGGGGCACGGCGGGGAGCTGTTTTTT; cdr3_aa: CASSPPGGHGGELFF
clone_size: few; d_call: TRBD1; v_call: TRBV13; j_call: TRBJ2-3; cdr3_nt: TGTGCCAGCAGCGAGGGACAGGGGGCGCAAGATACGCAGTATTTT; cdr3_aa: CASSEGQGAQDTQYF
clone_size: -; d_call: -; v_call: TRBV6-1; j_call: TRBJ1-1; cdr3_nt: TGTGCCAGCAGTGATAGAGTGACTGAAGCTTTCTTT; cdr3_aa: CASSDRVTEAFF
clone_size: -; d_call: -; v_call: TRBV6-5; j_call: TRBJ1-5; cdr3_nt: TGTGCCAGCAGTTCAGGGGTCCAGCCCCAGCATTTT; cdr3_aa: CASSSGVQPQHF
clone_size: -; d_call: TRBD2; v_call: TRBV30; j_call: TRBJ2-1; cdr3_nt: TGTGCCTGGGGGACTAGCCATTACAATGAGCAGTTCTTC; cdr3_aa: CAWGTSHYNEQFF
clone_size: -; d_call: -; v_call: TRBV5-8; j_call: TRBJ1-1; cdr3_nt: TGTGCCAGCAGCTATGCGGGGAACTCTAACACTGAAGCTTTCTTT; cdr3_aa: CASSYAGNSNTEAFF
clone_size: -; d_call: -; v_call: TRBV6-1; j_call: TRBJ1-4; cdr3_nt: TGTGCCAGCAGTAACGACAGGGAAAAACTGTTTTTT; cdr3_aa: CASSNDREKLFF
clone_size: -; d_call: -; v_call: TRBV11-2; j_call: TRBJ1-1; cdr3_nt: TGTGCCAGCAGCCCCAGATCCGGGGGGGTCTATGGGGGCACTGAAGCTTTCTTT; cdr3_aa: CASSPRSGGVYGGTEAFF
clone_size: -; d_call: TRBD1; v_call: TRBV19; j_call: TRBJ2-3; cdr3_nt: TGTGCCAGTCATTGGGGACAGGGGGTGAGAGATACGCAGTATTTT; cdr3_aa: CASHWGQGVRDTQYF
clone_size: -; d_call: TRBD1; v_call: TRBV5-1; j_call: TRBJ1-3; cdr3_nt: TGCGCCAGCAGCCTGCTGGGACAGGGGCAGTCTGGAAACACCATATATTTT; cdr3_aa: CASSLLGQGQSGNTIYF
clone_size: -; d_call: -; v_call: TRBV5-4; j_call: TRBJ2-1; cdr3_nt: TGTGCCAGCAGCTTGGCTGCGGCCAATGAGCAGTTCTTC; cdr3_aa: CASSLAAANEQFF
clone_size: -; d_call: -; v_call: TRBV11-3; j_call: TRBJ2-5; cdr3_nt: TGTGCCAGCAGCTTAAGCCTAGGAGAGACCCAGTACTTC; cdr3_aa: CASSLSLGETQYF
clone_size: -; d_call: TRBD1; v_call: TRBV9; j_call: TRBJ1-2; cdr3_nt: TGTGCCAGCAGCCTCCAACGGGACAGCTATGGCTACACCTTC; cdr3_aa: CASSLQRDSYGYTF
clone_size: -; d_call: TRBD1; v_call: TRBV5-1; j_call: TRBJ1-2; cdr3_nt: TGCGCCAGCAGCTTGGGACAGGGAGGTGGCTACACCTTC; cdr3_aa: CASSLGQGGGYTF
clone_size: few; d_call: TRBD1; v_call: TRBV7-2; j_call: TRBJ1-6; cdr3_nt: TGTGCCAGCAGCTTAGACAGGGGTTTAAGGAATTCACCCCTCCACTTT; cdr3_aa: CASSLDRGLRNSPLHF